This TCR beta chain comes out of a study of blood T cell repertoires in COVID-19. Study-wide background: Sites across the United States, Italy and Spain contributed samples from acute and convalescent COVID-19.

The CDR3 length is 18 residues. After removal of 2 bases from V and 10 bases from J, the junction contained 13 bases not matched to a gene. Germline-derived CDR1 and CDR2 are KGHSH and LQKENI. Repertoires were generated with immunoSEQ multiplex PCR, while TCRdb's copy carries only in-frame clones and drops some. The data contain some 100,000 clones, roughly four fifths of them singletons. Sequenced sample: peripheral blood. The sequence derives from a middle-aged man with active or convalescent COVID-19. The chain employs TRBV18 and TRBJ2-1; 14 nucleotides agree with TRBD2. The CDR3 spells CASSPRGPGLAGEHEQFF. The DNA of the CDR3 is TGTGCCAGCTCACCAAGAGGACCGGGACTAGCGGGGGAGCACGAGCAGTTCTTC. The full variable domain, with the rest looked up from reference TRBV18 and TRBJ2-1, is NAGVMQNPRHLVRRRGQEARLRCSPMKGHSHVYWYRQLPEEGLKFMVYLQKENIIDESGMPKERFSAEFPKEGPSILRIQQVVRGDSAAYFCASSPRGPGLAGEHEQFFGPGTRLTVL.